This T cell receptor (beta chain) was recovered during a study of vaccination and CD4 T cells after COVID-19. This clonotype showed up just a few times. The antigen remains undetermined. At the Johns Hopkins FTIC core, DNA taken from cultured CD4+ T cells was sequenced by way of the Oncomine TCR Beta short-read assay. TCRdb passed the PCR reads through MiXCR, listing each CDR3 protein once. This sample has about 13,000 distinct CDR3 sequences, with around 62% found just once. The treatment was: approximately 11-day PBMC culture with coronavirus spike peptide pools or control peptides (ViraFEST assay). Trimming cost V 6 bases and J 5 bases; bases outside gene matches: 19. The CDR3 extends over 17 amino acids. Germline V gene sequence: CDR1 DFQATT, CDR2 SNEGSKA (reference sequence).

This sequence joins TRBV20-1 and TRBJ1-2; 9 nucleotides align to TRBD1. The TCR sequence derives from a human donor who had recovered from COVID-19. The sequenced sample consisted of CD4+ T cells from blood, cultured in vitro. The CDR3 is CSALPPEGTGSRYGYTF. CDR3 bases: TGCAGTGCCCTCCCCCCGGAGGGGACAGGGAGTAGATATGGCTACACCTTC.